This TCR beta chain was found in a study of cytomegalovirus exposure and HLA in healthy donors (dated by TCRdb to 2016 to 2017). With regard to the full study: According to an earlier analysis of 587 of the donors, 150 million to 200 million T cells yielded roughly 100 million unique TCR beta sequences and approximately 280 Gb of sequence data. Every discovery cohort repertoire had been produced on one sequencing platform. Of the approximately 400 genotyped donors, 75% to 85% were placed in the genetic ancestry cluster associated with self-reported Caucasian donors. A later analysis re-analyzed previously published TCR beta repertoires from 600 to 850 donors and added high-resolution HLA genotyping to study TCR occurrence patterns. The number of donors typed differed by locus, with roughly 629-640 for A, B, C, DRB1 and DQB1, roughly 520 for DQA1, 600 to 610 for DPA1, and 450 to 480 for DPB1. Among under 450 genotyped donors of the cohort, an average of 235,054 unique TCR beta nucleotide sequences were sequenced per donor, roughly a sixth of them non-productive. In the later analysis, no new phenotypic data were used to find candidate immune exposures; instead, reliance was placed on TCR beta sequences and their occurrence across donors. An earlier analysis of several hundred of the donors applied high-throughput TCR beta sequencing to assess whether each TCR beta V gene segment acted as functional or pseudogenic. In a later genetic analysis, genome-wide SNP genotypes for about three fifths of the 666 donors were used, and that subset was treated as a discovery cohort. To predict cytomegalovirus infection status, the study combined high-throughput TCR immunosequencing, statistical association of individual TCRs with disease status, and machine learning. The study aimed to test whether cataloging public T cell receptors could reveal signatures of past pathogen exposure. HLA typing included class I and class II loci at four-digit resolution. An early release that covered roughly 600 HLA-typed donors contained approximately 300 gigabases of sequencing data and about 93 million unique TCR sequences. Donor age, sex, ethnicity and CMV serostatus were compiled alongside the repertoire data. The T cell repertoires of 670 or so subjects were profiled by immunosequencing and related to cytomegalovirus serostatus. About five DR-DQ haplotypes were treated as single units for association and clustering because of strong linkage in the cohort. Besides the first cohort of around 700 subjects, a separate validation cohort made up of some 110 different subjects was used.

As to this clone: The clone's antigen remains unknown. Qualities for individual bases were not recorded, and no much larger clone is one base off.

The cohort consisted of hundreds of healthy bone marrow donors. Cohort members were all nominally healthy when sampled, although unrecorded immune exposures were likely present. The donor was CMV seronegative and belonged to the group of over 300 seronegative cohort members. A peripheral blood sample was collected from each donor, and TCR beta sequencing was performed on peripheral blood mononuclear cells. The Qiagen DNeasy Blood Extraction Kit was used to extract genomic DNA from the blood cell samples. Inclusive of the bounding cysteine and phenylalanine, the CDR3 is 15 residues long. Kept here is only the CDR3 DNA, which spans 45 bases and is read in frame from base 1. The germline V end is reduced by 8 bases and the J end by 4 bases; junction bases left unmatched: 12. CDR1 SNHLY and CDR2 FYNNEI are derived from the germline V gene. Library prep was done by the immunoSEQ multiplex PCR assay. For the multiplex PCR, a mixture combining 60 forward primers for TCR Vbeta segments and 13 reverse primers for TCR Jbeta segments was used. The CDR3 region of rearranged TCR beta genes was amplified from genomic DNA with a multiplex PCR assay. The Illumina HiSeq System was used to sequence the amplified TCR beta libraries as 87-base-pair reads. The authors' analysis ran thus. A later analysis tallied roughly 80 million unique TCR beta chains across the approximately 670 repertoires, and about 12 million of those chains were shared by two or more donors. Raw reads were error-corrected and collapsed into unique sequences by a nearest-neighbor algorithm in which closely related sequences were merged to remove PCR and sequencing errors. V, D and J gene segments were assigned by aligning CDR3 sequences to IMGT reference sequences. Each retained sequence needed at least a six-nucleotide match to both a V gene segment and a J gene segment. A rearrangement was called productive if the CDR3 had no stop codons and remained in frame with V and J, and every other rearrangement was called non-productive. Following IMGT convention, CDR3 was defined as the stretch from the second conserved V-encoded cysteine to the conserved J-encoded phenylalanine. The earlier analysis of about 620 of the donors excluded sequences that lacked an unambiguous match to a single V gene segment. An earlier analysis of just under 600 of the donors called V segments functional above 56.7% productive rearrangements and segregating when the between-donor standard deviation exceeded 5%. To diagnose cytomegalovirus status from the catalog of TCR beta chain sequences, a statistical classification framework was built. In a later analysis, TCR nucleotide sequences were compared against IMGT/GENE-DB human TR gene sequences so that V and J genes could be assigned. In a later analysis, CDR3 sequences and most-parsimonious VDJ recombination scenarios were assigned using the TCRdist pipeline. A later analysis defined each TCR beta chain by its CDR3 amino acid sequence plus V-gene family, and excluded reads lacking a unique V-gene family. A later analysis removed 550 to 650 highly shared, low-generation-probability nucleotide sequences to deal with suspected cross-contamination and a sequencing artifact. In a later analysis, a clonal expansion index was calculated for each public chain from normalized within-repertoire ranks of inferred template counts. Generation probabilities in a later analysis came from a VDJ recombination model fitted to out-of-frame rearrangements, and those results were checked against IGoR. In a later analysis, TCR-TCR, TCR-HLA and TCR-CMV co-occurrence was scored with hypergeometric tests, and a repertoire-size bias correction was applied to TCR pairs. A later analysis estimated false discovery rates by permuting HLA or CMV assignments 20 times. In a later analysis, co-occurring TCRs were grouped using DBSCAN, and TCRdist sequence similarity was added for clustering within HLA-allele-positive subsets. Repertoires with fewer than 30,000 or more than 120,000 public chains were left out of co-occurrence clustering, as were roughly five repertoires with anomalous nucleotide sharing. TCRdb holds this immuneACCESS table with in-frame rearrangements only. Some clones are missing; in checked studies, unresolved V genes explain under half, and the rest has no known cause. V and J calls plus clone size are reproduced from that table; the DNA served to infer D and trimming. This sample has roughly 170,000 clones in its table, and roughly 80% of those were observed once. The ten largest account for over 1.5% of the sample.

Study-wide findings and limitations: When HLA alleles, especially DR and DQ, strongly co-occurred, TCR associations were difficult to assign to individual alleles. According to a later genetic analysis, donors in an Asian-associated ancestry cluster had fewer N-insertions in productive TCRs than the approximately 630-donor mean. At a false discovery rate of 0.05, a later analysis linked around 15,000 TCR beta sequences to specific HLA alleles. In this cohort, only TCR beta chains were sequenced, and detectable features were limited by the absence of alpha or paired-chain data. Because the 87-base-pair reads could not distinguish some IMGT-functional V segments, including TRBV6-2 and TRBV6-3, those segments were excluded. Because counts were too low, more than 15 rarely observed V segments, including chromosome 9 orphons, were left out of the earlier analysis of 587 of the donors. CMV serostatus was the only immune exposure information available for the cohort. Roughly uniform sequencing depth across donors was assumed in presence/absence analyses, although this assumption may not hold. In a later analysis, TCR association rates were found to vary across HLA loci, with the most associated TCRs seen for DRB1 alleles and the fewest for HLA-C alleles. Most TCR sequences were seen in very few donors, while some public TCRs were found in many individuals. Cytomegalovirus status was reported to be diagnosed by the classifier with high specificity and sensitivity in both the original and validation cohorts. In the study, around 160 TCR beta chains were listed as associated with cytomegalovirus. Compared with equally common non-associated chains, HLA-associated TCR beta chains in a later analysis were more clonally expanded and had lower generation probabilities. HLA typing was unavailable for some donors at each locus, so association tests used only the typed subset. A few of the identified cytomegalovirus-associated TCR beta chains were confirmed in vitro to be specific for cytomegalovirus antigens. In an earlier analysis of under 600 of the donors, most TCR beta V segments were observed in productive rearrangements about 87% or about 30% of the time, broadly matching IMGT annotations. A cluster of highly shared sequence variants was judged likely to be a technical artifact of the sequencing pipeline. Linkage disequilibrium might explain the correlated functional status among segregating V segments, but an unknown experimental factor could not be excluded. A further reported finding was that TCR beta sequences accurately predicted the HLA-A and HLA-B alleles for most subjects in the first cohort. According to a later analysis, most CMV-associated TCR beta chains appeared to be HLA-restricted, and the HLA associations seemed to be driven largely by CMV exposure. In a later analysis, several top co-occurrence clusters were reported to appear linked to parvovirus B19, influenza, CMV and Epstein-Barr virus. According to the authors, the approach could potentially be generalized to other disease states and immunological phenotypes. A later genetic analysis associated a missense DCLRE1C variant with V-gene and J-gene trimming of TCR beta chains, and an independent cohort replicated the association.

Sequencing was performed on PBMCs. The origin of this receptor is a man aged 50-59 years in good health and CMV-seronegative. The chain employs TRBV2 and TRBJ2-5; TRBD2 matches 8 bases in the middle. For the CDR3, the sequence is CASFRGGAGGETQYF. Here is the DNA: TGTGCCAGCTTTCGGGGGGGGGCCGGGGGAGAGACCCAGTACTTC.